These 27 T cell receptor beta chains were all obtained from the same sample, sequenced in a study of blood T cells in healthy people across ages. PCR was performed a second time for about 7 to 12 cycles using a sample-barcoded 5' primer and a J-beta primer mix. TCRdb reprocessed the 5' RACE reads via MiXCR and lists one record per CDR3 protein. This table has about 1.7 million distinct CDR3 sequences, 28% appearing once. The sequencing input was blood. The receptors originated from a woman aged 30 to 39 in good health.

The gene calls are TRBV9 and TRBJ1-2, with D possibly TRBD1 on 5 matching bases. Per the germline V gene, CDR1 is SGDLS and CDR2 is YYNGEE. The CDR3 consists of 12 residues. Trimming shortened V by 3 bases and J by 8 bases, and 11 bases separated the two germline ends. Here the CDR3 DNA reads TGTGCCAGCAGCGCCTACAGGCTGGGCTACACCTTC. It is translated as CASSAYRLGYTF.

This clonotype was detected many times. This chain links TRBV7-9 with TRBJ2-7; 10 bases line up with TRBD1. V lost 5 bases and J lost 0; bases outside the gene matches: 7. The V gene's germline CDR1 is SEHNR and CDR2 FQNEAQ (reference sequence). The CDR3 runs to 16 residues. DNA for the CDR3: TGTGCCAGCAGCAGAGGGACAGGGGCTAGCTCCTACGAGCAGTACTTC. Translating it yields CASSRGTGASSYEQYF.

This clonotype was detected a few times. The rearrangement joins TRBV28 to TRBJ1-6, with D maybe TRBD1 (5 bases). The CDR3 length is 18 residues. Germline values: CDR1 MDHEN, CDR2 SYDVKM. Trimming removed 5 bases at V and 0 bases at J, with 17 bases between. The CDR3 loop is CASSPLPTASSYNSPLHF. The CDR3 nucleotides read TGTGCCAGCAGTCCCCTCCCGACAGCGAGCTCCTATAATTCACCCCTCCACTTT.

This clonotype was counted between two and nine times. V usage is TRBV12-3 or TRBV12-4 and J usage is TRBJ1-2; D is possibly TRBD1 (5 bases). This CDR3 has 12 amino acids. V shed 5 bases and J shed 5 bases, with 9 bases lying between them. The CDR3 spells CASSIRQYGYTF. The CDR3 DNA sequence: TGTGCCAGCAGTATCCGACAGTATGGCTACACCTTC.

The chain is built from TRBV3-1 and TRBJ1-1; D not resolved. V lost 4 bases to trimming and J lost 14 bases, with 32 bases between them. Germline V CDR1 and CDR2: LGHDT, YNNKEL (reference sequence). The CDR3 length is 17 residues. Here the CDR3 reads CASSRKLPLSSYNEQFF. CDR3 DNA sequence: TGTGCCAGCAGCCGAAAGCTACCCCTCAGCTCCTACAATGAACAGTTCTTT.

This chain links TRBV27 with TRBJ2-1, with TRBD1 matching over 9 bases. The CDR3 loop spans 16 amino acids. Trimming took 8 bases from V and 10 from J; bases not matched to a gene: 18. CDR1 and CDR2 (germline): MNHEY, SMNVEV (reference sequence). The CDR3 DNA sequence: TGTGCCAGCTCAGTTTCCCCGGGACAGGGACATCGGGAGCAGTTCTTC. Its protein product is CASSVSPGQGHREQFF.

V usage is TRBV4-1 and J usage is TRBJ2-3; no definite D call. CDR3 size: 16 residues. Germline lookup yields CDR1 MGHRA and CDR2 YSYEKL. Trimming took 0 bases from V and 7 from J, leaving 17 bases between them. Written as DNA, the CDR3 is TGCGCCAGCAGCCAAGATTGGCCACAAGATTCGAATACGCAGTATTTT. It is translated as CASSQDWPQDSNTQYF.

The sample holds many counts of this clonotype. The rearrangement links TRBV5-1 to TRBJ2-7, with 7 nucleotides matching TRBD2. Looked up from germline, CDR1 is SGHRS and CDR2 is YFSETQ. The length of the CDR3 is 14 residues. J lost 8 bases, V lost 3 bases, and 11 bases had no gene match. The CDR3 DNA sequence: TGCGCCAGCAGCTCAAAGGCGGGGGTCGGTCAGCAGTACTTC. It translates to CASSSKAGVGQQYF. The variable domain in full, completed from reference TRBV5-1 and TRBJ2-7, reads KAGVTQTPRYLIKTRGQQVTLSCSPISGHRSVSWYQQTPGQGLQFLFEYFSETQRNKGNFPGRFSGRQFSNSRSEMNVSTLELGDSALYLCASSSKAGVGQQYFGPGTRLTVT.

CDR3 amino acids: CSVRAGIKEKLFF. The CDR3 coding sequence is TGCAGCGTCCGGGCGGGGATCAAGGAAAAACTGTTTTTT. V is TRBV29-1 and J is TRBJ1-4; D call uncertain. This CDR3 contains 13 residues. Germline-derived CDR1 and CDR2 are SQVTM and ANQGSEA. V was clipped by 6 bases and J by 8 bases, with 16 bases between them. The complete variable domain, with remaining parts taken from reference TRBV29-1 and TRBJ1-4, reads SAVISQKPSRDICQRGTSLTIQCQVDSQVTMMFWYRQQPGQSLTLIATANQGSEATYESGFVIDKFPISRPNLTFSTLTVSNMSPEDSSIYLCSVRAGIKEKLFFGSGTQLSVL.

The chain is built from TRBV6-6 and TRBJ2-1; D is tentatively TRBD1 or TRBD2 (6 bases each). Germline V lookup: CDR1 MNHNY, CDR2 SVGAGI (reference sequence). The CDR3 loop spans 13 amino acids. V was cut by 4 bases and J by 7 bases, with 11 bases left in between. The CDR3 reads CASSWGAGNEQFF. CDR3 sequence (DNA): TGTGCCAGCAGTTGGGGGGCCGGGAATGAGCAGTTCTTC.

The V gene is TRBV6-5, the J gene TRBJ1-2; TRBD1 agrees at 7 bases. The CDR3 covers 15 residues. Germline values: CDR1 MNHEY, CDR2 SVGAGI. The junction had 11 bases not matched to a gene; V was cut back by 7 bases and J by 3 bases. In nucleotides, the CDR3 is TGTGCCAGCAAGAGACCCGGGACAGAAGACTATGGCTACACCTTC. This encodes CASKRPGTEDYGYTF.

This sequence joins TRBV12-3 or TRBV12-4 and TRBJ1-2; possibly TRBD1 for D (5 bases). The CDR3 runs 17 residues. With 6 bases removed from V and 10 bases from J, the gap between germline ends came to 30 bases. CDR3 in amino acids: CASSPGTAGWATMAYTF. CDR3 nucleotides: TGTGCCAGCAGCCCTGGGACCGCCGGCTGGGCAACTATGGCCTACACCTTC.

This clonotype was counted ten times or more. The chain has TRBV6-5 and TRBJ2-7; TRBD1 matches at 7 bases. The CDR3 spans 14 residues. V gave up 6 bases and J gave up 2 bases; unmatched junction bases: 7. Germline V gives CDR1 MNHEY, CDR2 SVGAGI. CDR3 in DNA: TGTGCCAGCAGCCAACAGGGACAGACCTACGAGCAGTACTTC. It encodes CASSQQGQTYEQYF.

This chain links TRBV5-1 with TRBJ2-1; possibly TRBD2 for D (5 bases). The CDR3 is made up of 18 amino acids. Germline CDR1 is SGHRS and CDR2 is YFSETQ. V shed 3 bases and J shed 0 bases, with 19 bases lying between them. The CDR3 DNA reads as TGCGCCAGCAGCTCCACGCCCGGACGGGGTAGCTCCTACAATGAGCAGTTCTTC. Residues: CASSSTPGRGSSYNEQFF.

J is TRBJ2-7 and V is TRBV7-9, with D tentatively TRBD2 (7 bases). Trimming stripped 5 bases from V and 7 bases from J, with 24 bases between. Germline loops: CDR1 SEHNR, CDR2 FQNEAQ (reference sequence). The CDR3 runs to 16 residues. CDR3 coding DNA: TGTGCCAGCAGCGGGGGGGCCCTTACCGTTTACAATGAGCAGTACTTC. Amino acid sequence: CASSGGALTVYNEQYF.

This clonotype has a handful of counts. The chain combines TRBV20-1 with TRBJ2-1; weak D call: TRBD2 (5 bases). The CDR3 runs to 13 residues. Trimming pared 1 base from V and 8 bases from J, leaving 12 bases between. CDR1 DFQATT and CDR2 SNEGSKA come from the germline V gene (reference sequence). The CDR3 reads CSARGSLAHEQFF. The DNA of the CDR3 is TGCAGTGCTAGAGGCTCCCTAGCCCATGAGCAGTTCTTC.

This chain uses TRBV20-1 with TRBJ1-2, with TRBD1 matching 7 bases. The CDR3 has 11 amino acids. Germline V gene lookup returns CDR1 DFQATT and CDR2 SNEGSKA (reference sequence). With 4 bases clipped from V and 4 bases from J, the junction kept 0 bases outside the gene matches. The CDR3 protein is CSATGGYGYTF. CDR3 DNA: TGCAGTGCTACAGGGGGCTATGGCTACACCTTC.

This clonotype was seen a few times. The chain uses TRBV6-6 and TRBJ2-5, with 9 bases lining up with TRBD2. Germline V CDR1 and CDR2: MNHNY, SVGAGI (reference sequence). The CDR3 totals 17 residues. J gave up 8 bases and V 2 bases, and 15 bases lay outside the gene matches. For the CDR3, the DNA is TGTGCCAGCAGTTACGGGCTAGCGGGACCCCCCGGGGATACCCAGTACTTC. It translates to CASSYGLAGPPGDTQYF.

This clonotype showed up just a few times. The chain has TRBV15 and TRBJ2-1; 9 nucleotides line up with TRBD1. The CDR3 has 15 residues. In germline, CDR1 is LNHNV, CDR2 YYDKDF (reference sequence). J lost 7 bases, V lost 5 bases, and 9 bases had no gene match. Here the CDR3 reads CATSQDRGWGNEQFF. CDR3 coding DNA: TGTGCCACCAGCCAAGACAGGGGGTGGGGTAATGAGCAGTTCTTC.

This chain joins TRBV29-1 and TRBJ1-2; D is unresolved. Per germline, CDR1 SQVTM and CDR2 ANQGSEA. Trimming removed 6 bases from V and 6 bases from J, with 23 bases in between. The CDR3 has 15 residues. The DNA for the CDR3 is TGCAGCGTCAAGAGCCCGATGATCTCTCTACATGGCTACACCTTC. Translated, it gives CSVKSPMISLHGYTF.

The chain links TRBV5-6 to TRBJ1-1; D possibly corresponds to TRBD1 (5 bases). The CDR3 length is 14 residues. The germline CDR1 and CDR2 sequences are SGHDT and YYEEEE. V was cut by 3 bases and J by 8 bases, with 17 bases left in between. The CDR3 nucleotides are TGTGCCAGCAGCTGGGGGGTCGCGCGGGAAGAAGCTTTCTTT. Its protein is CASSWGVAREEAFF.

The chain combines TRBV7-9 with TRBJ2-1; the D is unclear. Trimming pared 2 bases from V and 8 bases from J, leaving 16 bases between. The CDR3 is made up of 15 amino acids. The germline gives CDR1 SEHNR, CDR2 FQNEAQ (reference sequence). This CDR3 is CASSLLAETSDEQFF. The DNA of the CDR3 is TGTGCCAGCAGCTTACTGGCGGAGACTTCGGATGAGCAGTTCTTC.

This chain joins TRBV29-1 and TRBJ1-2; D call uncertain. V shed 2 bases and J shed 5 bases, with 21 bases lying between them. The CDR3 length is 16 residues. Germline CDR1 and CDR2: SQVTM and ANQGSEA. The CDR3 nucleotides read TGCAGCGTTGAACCCCCCCGCAGGCAGCATTTGTATGGCTACACCTTC. It yields the protein CSVEPPRRQHLYGYTF.

CDR3 residues: CASSFERSSYNEQFF. In DNA, the CDR3 is TGTGCCAGCAGTTTCGAACGGAGCTCCTACAATGAGCAGTTCTTC. The J gene is TRBJ2-1, the V gene TRBV12-3 or TRBV12-4; D is undetermined. Trimming left V 3 bases short and J 0 bases short, with 9 bases between. This CDR3 has 15 residues.

This chain connects TRBV2 to TRBJ2-7; D is unclear. Looked up from germline, CDR1 is SNHLY and CDR2 is FYNNEI. V was pared by 5 bases and J by 4 bases, with 15 bases between. The CDR3 is 14 amino acids. CDR3 sequence: CASSRTAAFYEQYV. CDR3 nucleotides: TGTGCCAGCAGTCGGACGGCGGCGTTTTACGAGCAGTACGTC.

This clonotype has more than one count but fewer than ten. The rearrangement links TRBV15 to TRBJ2-1; 7 positions agree with TRBD2. The CDR3 spans 15 residues. The V and J ends lost 9 bases and 3 bases, in that order; junction bases with no gene match: 11. The germline V gene encodes CDR1 LNHNV and CDR2 YYDKDF (reference sequence). The CDR3 spells CATEIGSGNYNEQFF. Written as DNA, the CDR3 is TGTGCCACTGAGATCGGGAGCGGGAACTACAATGAGCAGTTCTTC.

V usage is TRBV4-3 and J usage is TRBJ1-1; D is unclear. The germline V and J ends were trimmed by 4 bases and 1 base, with 13 bases remaining between them. There are 15 residues in the CDR3. Germline V gives CDR1 LGHNA, CDR2 YSLEER. The CDR3 is CASSPSSGANTEAFF. The DNA of the CDR3 is TGCGCCAGCAGCCCCTCCTCGGGCGCGAACACTGAAGCTTTCTTT.